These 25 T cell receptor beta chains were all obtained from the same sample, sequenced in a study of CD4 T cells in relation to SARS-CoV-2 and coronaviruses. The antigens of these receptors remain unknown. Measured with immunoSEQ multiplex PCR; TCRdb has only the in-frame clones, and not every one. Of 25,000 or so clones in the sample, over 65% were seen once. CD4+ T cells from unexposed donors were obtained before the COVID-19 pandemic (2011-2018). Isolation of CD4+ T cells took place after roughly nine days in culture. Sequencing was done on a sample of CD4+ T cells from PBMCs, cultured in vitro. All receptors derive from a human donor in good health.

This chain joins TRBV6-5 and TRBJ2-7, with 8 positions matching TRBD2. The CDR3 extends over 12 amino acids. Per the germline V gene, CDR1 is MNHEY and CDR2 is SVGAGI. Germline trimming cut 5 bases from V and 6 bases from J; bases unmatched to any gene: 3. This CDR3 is CASSQAGGEQYF. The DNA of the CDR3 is TGTGCCAGCAGTCAGGCGGGGGGCGAGCAGTACTTC.

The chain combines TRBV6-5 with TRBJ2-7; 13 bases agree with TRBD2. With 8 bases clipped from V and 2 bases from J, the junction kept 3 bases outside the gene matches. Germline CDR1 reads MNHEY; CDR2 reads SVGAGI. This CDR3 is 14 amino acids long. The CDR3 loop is CASAGLAGAYEQYF. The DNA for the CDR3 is TGTGCCAGCGCCGGACTAGCGGGAGCCTACGAGCAGTACTTC.

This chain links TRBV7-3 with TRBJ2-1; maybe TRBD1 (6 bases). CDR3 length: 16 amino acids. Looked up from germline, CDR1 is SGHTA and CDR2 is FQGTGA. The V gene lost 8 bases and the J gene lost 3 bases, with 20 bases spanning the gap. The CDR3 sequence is CASGPTGQVDYNEQFF. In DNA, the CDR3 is TGTGCCAGCGGTCCAACAGGGCAGGTTGACTACAATGAGCAGTTCTTC.

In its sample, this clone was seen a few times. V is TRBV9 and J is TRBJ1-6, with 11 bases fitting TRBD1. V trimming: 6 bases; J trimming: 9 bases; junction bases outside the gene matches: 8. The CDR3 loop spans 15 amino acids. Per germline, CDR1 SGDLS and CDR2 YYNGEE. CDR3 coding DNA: TGTGCCAGCAACACCGGGACAGGGGGAAGTTCACCCCTCCACTTT. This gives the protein CASNTGTGGSSPLHF. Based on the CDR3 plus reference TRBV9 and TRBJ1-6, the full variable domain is DSGVTQTPKHLITATGQRVTLRCSPRSGDLSVYWYQQSLDQGLQFLIQYYNGEERAKGNILERFSAQQFPDLHSELNLSSLELGDSALYFCASNTGTGGSSPLHFGNGTRLTVT.

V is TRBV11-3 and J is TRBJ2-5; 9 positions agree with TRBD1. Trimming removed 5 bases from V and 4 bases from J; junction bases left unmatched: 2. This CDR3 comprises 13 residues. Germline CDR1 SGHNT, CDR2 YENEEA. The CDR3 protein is CASSVTGGETQYF. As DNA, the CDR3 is TGTGCCAGCAGCGTGACAGGGGGAGAGACCCAGTACTTC.

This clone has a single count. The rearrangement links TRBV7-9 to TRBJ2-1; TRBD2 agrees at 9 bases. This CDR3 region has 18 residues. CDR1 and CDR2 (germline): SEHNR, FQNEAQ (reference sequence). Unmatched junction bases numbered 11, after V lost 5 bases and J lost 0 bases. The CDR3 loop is CASSVHPISGSSYNEQFF. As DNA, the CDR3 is TGTGCCAGCAGCGTCCACCCTATTAGCGGGAGCTCCTACAATGAGCAGTTCTTC.

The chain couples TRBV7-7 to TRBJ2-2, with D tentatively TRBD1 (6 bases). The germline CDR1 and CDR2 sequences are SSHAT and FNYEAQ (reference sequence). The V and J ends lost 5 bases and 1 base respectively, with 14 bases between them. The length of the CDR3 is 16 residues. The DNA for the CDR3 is TGTGCCAGCAGCAATACAGGGTGGTGGAACACCGGGGAGCTGTTTTTT. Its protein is CASSNTGWWNTGELFF.

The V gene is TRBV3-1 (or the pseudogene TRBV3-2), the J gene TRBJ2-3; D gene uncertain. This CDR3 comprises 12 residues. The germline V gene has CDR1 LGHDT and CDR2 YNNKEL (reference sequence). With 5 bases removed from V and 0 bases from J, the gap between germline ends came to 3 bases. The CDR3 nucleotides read TGTGCCAGCAGCACTAGCACAGATACGCAGTATTTT. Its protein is CASSTSTDTQYF.

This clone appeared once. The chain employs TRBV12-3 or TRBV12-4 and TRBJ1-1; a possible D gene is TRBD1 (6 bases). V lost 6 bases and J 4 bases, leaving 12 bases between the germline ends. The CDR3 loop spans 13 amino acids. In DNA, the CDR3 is TGTGCCAGCAGGTACAGGGAAAGCACTGAAGCTTTCTTT. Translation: CASRYRESTEAFF.

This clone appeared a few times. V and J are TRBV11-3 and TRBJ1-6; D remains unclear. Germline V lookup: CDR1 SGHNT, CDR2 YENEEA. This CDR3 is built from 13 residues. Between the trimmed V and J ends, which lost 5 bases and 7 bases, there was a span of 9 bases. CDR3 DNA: TGTGCCAGCAGCCAACAGACAAATTCACCCCTCCACTTT. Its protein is CASSQQTNSPLHF.

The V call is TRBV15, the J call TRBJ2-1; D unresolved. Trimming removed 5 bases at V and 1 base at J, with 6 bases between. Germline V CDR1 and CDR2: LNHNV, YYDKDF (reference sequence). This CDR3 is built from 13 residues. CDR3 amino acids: CATSGRSYNEQFF. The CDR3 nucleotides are TGTGCCACCAGCGGGCGATCCTACAATGAGCAGTTCTTC.

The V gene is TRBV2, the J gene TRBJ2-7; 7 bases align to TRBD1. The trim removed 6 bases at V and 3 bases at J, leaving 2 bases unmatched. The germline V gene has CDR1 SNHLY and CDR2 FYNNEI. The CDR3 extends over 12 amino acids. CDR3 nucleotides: TGTGCCAGCAGGCCAGGGGGCTACGAGCAGTACTTC. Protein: CASRPGGYEQYF.

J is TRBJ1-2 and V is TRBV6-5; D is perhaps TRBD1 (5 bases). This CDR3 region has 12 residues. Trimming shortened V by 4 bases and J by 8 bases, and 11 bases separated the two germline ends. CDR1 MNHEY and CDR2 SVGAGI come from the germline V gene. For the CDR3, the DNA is TGTGCCAGCAGTTCAGGGTATACCGGCTACACCTTC. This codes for CASSSGYTGYTF.

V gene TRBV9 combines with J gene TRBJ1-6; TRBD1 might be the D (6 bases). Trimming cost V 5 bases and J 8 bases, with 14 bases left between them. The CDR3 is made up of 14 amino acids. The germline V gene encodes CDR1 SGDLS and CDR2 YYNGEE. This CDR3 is CASRATGRDSPLHF. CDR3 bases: TGTGCCAGCAGAGCCACAGGGAGGGATTCACCCCTCCACTTT.

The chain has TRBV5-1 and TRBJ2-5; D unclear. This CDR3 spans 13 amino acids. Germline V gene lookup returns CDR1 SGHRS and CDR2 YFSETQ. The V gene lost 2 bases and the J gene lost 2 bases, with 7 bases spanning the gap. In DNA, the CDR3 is TGCGCCAGCAGCTTAGACCAACAAGAGACCCAGTACTTC. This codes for CASSLDQQETQYF.

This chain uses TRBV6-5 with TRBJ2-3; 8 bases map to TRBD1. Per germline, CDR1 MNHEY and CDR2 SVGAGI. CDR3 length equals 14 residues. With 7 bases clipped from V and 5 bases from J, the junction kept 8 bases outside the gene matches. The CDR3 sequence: CASTWDRSLDTQYF. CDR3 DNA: TGTGCCAGCACCTGGGACAGGAGTCTAGATACGCAGTATTTT.

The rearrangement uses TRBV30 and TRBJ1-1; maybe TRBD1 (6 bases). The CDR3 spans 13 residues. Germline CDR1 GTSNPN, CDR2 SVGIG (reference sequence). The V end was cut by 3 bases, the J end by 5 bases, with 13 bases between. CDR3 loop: CAWRQGWETEAFF. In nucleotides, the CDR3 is TGTGCCTGGAGACAGGGTTGGGAGACTGAAGCTTTCTTT.

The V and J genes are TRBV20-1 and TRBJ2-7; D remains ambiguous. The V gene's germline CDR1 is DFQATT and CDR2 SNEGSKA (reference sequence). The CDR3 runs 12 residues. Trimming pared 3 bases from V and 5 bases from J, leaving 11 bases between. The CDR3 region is CSASKRSDEQYF. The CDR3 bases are TGCAGTGCTAGTAAGCGTTCAGACGAGCAGTACTTC.

The CDR3 coding sequence is TGTGCCACCAGCAGAGGTAAGGACCTAACCTACAATGAGCAGTTCTTC. Its translation: CATSRGKDLTYNEQFF. V gene TRBV15 combines with J gene TRBJ2-1; D uncertain. Trimming cost V 1 base and J 2 bases, with 12 bases left between them. The CDR3 runs to 16 residues. Germline V gene sequence: CDR1 LNHNV, CDR2 YYDKDF (reference sequence).

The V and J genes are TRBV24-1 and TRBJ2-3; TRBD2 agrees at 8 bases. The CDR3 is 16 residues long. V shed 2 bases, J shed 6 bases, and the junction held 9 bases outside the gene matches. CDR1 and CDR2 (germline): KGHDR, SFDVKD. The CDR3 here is CATSDSPGGPWDTQYF. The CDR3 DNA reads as TGTGCCACCAGTGATTCTCCGGGAGGGCCTTGGGATACGCAGTATTTT.

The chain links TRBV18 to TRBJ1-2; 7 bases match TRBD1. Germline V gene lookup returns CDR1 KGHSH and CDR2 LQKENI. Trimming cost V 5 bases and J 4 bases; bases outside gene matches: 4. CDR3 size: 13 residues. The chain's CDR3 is CASSETGTYGYTF. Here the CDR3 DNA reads TGTGCCAGCTCAGAGACAGGGACCTATGGCTACACCTTC. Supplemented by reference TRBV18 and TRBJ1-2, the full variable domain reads NAGVMQNPRHLVRRRGQEARLRCSPMKGHSHVYWYRQLPEEGLKFMVYLQKENIIDESGMPKERFSAEFPKEGPSILRIQQVVRGDSAAYFCASSETGTYGYTFGSGTRLTVV.

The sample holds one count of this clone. The CDR3 loop is CSVRAGETQYF. The CDR3 DNA is TGCAGCGTTAGGGCAGGAGAGACCCAGTACTTC. The chain recombines TRBV29-1 with TRBJ2-5; D remains unclear. Trimming shortened V by 5 bases and J by 4 bases, and 8 bases separated the two germline ends. This CDR3 spans 11 amino acids. From germline, CDR1 is SQVTM and CDR2 ANQGSEA.

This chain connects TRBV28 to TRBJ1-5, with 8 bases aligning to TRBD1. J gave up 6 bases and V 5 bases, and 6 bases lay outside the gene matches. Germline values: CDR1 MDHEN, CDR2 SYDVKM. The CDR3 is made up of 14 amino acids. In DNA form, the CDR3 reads TGTGCCAGCAGTGGACAGGGAAGGTCTCAGCCCCAGCATTTT. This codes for CASSGQGRSQPQHF.

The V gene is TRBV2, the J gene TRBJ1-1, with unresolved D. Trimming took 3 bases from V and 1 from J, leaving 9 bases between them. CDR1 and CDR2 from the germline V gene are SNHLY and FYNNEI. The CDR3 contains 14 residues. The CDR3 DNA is TGTGCCAGCAGTGAGAACCATGGGAACACTGAAGCTTTCTTT. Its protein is CASSENHGNTEAFF.

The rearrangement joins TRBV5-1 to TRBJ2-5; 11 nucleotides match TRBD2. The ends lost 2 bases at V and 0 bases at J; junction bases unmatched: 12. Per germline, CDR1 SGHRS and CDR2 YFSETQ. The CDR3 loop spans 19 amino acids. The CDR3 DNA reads TGCGCCAGCAGCTTTTTACTCCTAGCGGGAGGTGGGTACCAAGAGACCCAGTACTTC. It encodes CASSFLLLAGGGYQETQYF.